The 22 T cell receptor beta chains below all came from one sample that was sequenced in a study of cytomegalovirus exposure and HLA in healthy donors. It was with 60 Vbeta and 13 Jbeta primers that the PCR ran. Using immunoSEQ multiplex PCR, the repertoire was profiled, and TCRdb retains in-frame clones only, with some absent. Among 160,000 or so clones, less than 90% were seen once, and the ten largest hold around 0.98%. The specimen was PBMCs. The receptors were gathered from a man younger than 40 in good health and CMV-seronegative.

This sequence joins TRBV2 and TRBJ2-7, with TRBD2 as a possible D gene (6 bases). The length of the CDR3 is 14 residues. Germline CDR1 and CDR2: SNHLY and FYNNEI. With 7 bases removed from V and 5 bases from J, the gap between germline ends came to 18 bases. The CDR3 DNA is TGTGCCAGCATGACACGACTAGATCTACACGAGCAGTACTTC. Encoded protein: CASMTRLDLHEQYF. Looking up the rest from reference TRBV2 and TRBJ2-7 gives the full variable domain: EPEVTQTPSHQVTQMGQEVILRCVPISNHLYFYWYRQILGQKVEFLVSFYNNEISEKSEIFDDQFSVERPDGSNFTLKIRSTKLEDSAMYFCASMTRLDLHEQYFGPGTRLTVT.

CDR3 residues: CASSPGGHSNQPQHF. In nucleotides, the CDR3 is TGTGCCAGCAGCCCGGGAGGCCATAGCAATCAGCCCCAGCATTTT. The chain combines TRBV7-8 with TRBJ1-5, with unresolved D. The germline gives CDR1 SGHVS, CDR2 FQNEAQ. The V end was cut by 5 bases, the J end by 0 bases, with 11 bases between. The CDR3 extends over 15 amino acids.

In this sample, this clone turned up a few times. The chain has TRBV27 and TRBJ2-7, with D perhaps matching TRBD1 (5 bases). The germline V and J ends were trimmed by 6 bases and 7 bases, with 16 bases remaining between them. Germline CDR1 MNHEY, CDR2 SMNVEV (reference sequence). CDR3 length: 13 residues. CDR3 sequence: CASRLGPQGEQYF. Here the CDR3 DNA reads TGTGCCAGCAGATTGGGGCCCCAAGGGGAGCAGTACTTC.

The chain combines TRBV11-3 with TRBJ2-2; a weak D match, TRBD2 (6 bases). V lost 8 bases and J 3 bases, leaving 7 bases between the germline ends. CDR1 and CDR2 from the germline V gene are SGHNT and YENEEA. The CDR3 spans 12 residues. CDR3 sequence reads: CASREYTGELFF. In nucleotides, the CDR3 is TGTGCCAGCCGGGAGTACACCGGGGAGCTGTTTTTT.

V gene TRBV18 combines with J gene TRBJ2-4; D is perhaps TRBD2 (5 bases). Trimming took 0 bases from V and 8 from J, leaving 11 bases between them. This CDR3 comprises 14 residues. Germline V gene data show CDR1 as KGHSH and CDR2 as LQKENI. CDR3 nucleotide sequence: TGTGCCAGCTCACCACCCGAGGGTTCCCACATTCAGTACTTC. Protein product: CASSPPEGSHIQYF.

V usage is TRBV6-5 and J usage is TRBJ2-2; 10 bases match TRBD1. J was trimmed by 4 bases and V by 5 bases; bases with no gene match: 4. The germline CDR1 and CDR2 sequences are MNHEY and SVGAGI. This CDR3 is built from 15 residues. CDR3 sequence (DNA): TGTGCCAGCAGTCCCCGGGACAGGGGCACCGGGGAGCTGTTTTTT. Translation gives CASSPRDRGTGELFF.

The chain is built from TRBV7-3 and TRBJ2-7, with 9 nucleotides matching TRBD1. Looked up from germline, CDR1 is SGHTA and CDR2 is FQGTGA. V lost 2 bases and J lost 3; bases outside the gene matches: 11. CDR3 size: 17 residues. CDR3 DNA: TGTGCCAGCAGCTTAGGCGACCGGGACAGGGACATCTACGAGCAGTACTTC. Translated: CASSLGDRDRDIYEQYF.

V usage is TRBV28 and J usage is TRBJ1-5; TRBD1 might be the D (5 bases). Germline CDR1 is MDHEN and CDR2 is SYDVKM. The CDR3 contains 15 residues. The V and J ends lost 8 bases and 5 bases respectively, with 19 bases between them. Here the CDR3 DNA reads TGTGCCAGCGGACCCCGTGGTTCGACAGATCAGCCCCAGCATTTT. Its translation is CASGPRGSTDQPQHF.

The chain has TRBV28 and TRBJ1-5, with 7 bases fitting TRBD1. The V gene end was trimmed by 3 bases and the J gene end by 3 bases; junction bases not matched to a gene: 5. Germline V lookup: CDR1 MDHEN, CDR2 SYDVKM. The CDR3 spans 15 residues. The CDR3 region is CASSFRDRFNQPQHF. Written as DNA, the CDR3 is TGTGCCAGCAGTTTTCGGGACAGATTCAATCAGCCCCAGCATTTT.

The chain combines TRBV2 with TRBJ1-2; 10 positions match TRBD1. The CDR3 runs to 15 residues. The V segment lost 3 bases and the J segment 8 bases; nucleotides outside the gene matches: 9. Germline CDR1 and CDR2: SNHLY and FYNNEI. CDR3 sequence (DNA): TGTGCCAGCAGTGACGTCCCGGGACAGGGGTCCGGCTACACCTTC. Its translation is CASSDVPGQGSGYTF.

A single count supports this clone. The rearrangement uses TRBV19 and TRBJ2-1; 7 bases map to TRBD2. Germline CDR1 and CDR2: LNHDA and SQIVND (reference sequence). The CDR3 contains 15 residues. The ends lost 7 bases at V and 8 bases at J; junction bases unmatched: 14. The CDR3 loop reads CASIVPGGGPHEQFF. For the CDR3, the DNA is TGTGCCAGTATCGTCCCTGGGGGAGGGCCCCATGAGCAGTTCTTC.

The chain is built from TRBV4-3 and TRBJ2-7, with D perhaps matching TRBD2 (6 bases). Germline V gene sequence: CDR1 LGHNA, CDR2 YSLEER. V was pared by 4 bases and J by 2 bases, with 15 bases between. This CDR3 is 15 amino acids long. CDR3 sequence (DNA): TGCGCCAGCAGCCCCGGAATGTGGGGGGCCTACGAGCAGTACTTC. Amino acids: CASSPGMWGAYEQYF.

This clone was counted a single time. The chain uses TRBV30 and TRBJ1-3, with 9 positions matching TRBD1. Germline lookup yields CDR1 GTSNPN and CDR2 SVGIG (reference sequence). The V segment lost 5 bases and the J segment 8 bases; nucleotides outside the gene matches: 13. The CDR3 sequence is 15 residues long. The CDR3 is CAWGRGGQGGYTIYF. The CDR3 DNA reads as TGTGCCTGGGGTCGGGGGGGACAGGGAGGATACACCATATATTTT.

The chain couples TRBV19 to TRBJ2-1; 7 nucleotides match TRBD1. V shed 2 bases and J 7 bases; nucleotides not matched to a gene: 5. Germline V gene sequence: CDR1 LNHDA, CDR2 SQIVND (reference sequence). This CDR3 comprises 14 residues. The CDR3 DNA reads TGTGCCAGTAGTATATTAACAGGGGCTAATGAGCAGTTCTTC. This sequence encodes CASSILTGANEQFF.

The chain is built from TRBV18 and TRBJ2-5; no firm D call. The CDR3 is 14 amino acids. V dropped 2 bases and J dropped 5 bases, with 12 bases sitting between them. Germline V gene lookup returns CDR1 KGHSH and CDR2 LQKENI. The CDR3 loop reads CASSPTATYETQYF. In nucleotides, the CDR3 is TGTGCCAGCTCACCAACCGCTACCTATGAGACCCAGTACTTC.

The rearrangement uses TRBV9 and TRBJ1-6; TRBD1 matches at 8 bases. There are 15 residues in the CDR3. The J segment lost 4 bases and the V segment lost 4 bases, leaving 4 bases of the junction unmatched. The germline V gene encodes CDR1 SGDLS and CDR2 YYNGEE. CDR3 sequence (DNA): TGTGCCAGCAGCACGGACAGGGCATATAATTCACCCCTCCACTTT. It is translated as CASSTDRAYNSPLHF.

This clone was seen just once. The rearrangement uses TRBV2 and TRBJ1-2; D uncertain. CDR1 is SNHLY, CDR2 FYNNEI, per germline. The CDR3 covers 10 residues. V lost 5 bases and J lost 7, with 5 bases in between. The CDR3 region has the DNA TGTGCCAGCAGTTCGAGTGGCTACACCTTC. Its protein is CASSSSGYTF.

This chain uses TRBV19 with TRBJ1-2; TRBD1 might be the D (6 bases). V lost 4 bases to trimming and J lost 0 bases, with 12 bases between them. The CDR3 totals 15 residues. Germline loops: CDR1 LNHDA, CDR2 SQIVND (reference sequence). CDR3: CASSNQGTPNYGYTF. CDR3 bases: TGTGCCAGTAGTAACCAGGGGACCCCTAACTATGGCTACACCTTC.

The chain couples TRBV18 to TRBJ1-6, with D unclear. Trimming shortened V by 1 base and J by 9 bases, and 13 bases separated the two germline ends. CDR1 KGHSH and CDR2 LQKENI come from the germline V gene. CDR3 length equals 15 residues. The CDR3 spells CASSPRAGDSSPLHF. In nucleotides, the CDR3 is TGTGCCAGCTCACCACGGGCAGGCGATAGTTCACCCCTCCACTTT.

The CDR3, as DNA: TGTGCCAGCAGTGAAGTTGGGGGGGCGCAGGTCTATGGCTACACCTTC. Protein: CASSEVGGAQVYGYTF. The chain is built from TRBV6-1 and TRBJ1-2, with a weak D call TRBD1 (6 bases). V lost 1 base, J lost 4 bases, and 16 bases lay in between. The CDR3 sequence is 16 residues long. Germline assignment: CDR1 MNHNS and CDR2 SASEGT.

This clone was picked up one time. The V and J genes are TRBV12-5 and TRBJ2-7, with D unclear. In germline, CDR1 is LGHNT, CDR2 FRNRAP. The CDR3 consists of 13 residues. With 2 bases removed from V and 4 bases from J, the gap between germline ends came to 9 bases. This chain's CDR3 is CASGLSPRYEQYF. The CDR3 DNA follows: TGTGCTAGTGGTTTGTCTCCCAGATACGAGCAGTACTTC. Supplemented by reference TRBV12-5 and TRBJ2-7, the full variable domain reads DARVTQTPRHKVTEMGQEVTMRCQPILGHNTVFWYRQTMMQGLELLAYFRNRAPLDDSGMPKDRFSAEMPDATLATLKIQPSEPRDSAVYFCASGLSPRYEQYFGPGTRLTVT.

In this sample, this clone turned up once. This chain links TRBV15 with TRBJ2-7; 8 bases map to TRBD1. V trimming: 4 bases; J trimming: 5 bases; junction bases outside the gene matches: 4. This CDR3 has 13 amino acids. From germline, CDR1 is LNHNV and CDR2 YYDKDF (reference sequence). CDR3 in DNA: TGTGCCACCAGCACCAACAGGGGGAACGAGCAGTACTTC. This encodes CATSTNRGNEQYF.